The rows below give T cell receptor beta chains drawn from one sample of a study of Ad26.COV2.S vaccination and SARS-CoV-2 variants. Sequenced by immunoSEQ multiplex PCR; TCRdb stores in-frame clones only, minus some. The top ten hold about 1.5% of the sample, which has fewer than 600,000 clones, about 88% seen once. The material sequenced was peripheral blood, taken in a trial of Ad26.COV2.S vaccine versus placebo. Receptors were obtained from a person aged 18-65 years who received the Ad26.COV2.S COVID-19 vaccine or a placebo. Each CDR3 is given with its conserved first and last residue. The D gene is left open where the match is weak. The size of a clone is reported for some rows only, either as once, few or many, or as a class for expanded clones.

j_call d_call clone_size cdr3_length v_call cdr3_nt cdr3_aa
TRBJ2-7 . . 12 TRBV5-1 TGCGCCAGCAGCGGGAACAGTTACGAGCAGTACTTC CASSGNSYEQYF
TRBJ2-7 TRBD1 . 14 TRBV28 TGTGCCAGCAGTTCCGGGACAGGGGCCTACGAGCAGTACTTC CASSSGTGAYEQYF
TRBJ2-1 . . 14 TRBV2 TGTGCCAGCAGTATAGCGGCCTCCTACAATGAGCAGTTCTTC CASSIAASYNEQFF
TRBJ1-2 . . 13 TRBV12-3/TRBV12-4 TGTGCCAGCAGTCTGGGGAGCAGCTATGGCTACACCTTC CASSLGSSYGYTF
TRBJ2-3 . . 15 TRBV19 TGTGCCAGTAGTATAGGGGGGACCAGCACAGATACGCAGTATTTT CASSIGGTSTDTQYF
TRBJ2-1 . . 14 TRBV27 TGTGCCAGCAGTTTGGCTCCTCGATGGGGTGAGCAGTTCTTC CASSLAPRWGEQFF
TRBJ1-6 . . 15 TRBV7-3 TGTGCCAGCAGCTTATGGGGGGCGCAACGGTCACCCCTCCACTTT CASSLWGAQRSPLHF
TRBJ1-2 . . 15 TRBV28 TGTGCCAGCAGTTCCCCAGGGAACATAGGCTATGGCTACACCTTC CASSSPGNIGYGYTF
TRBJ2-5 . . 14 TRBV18 TGTGCCAGCTCACCGTCGCAGATGGAAGAGACCCAGTACTTC CASSPSQMEETQYF
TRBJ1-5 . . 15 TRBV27 TGTGCCAGCAGTCCCACCGAGGGCCCCAATCAGCCCCAGCATTTT CASSPTEGPNQPQHF
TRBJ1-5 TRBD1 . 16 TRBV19 TGTGCCAGTAGTATAGATCCGGGACAGGGAGCTCAGCCCCAGCATTTT CASSIDPGQGAQPQHF
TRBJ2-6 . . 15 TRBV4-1 TGCGCCAGCAGCCAAGTAGGGACTGGGGCCAACGTCCTGACTTTC CASSQVGTGANVLTF
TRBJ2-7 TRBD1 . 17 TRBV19 TGTGCCAGTAGTATTGGTCCGGTGACAGGGAGCTCCTACGAGCAGTACTTC CASSIGPVTGSSYEQYF
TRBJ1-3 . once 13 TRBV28 TGTGCCAGCACCTGGGGACGGGGAAACACCATATATTTT CASTWGRGNTIYF
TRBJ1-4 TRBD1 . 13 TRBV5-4 TGTGCCAGCAGCGGGGGACAGCTTGAAAAACTGTTTTTT CASSGGQLEKLFF
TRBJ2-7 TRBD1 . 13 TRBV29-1 TGCAGCGTTGAGAGACAGGGGTCCTACGAGCAGTACTTC CSVERQGSYEQYF
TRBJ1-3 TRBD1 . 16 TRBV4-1 TGCGCCAGCAGCCAAGTCGCGGCAGGGGGTGGAAACACCATATATTTT CASSQVAAGGGNTIYF
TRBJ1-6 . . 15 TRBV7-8 TGTGCCAGCAGCCCCGGGAGCTCCTATAATTCACCCCTCCACTTT CASSPGSSYNSPLHF
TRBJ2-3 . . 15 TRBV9 TGTGCCAGCAGCGTAGTGGGGACCTTCACAGATACGCAGTATTTT CASSVVGTFTDTQYF
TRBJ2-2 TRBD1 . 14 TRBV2 TGTGCCAGTAGGCCGCAGGGGGCGGGCGGGGAGCTGTTTTTT CASRPQGAGGELFF
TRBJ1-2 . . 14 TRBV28 TGTGCCAGCAGCCCGGGAACCCAGGGCTTCGGCTACACCTTC CASSPGTQGFGYTF
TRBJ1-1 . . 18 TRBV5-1 TGCGCCAGCAGCCCCAGAGGGGACTTAGGGGGAGTGAACACTGAAGCTTTCTTT CASSPRGDLGGVNTEAFF
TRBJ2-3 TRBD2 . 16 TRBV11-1 TGTGCCAGCAGCCCGAGGACTAGCGGGGGGGCGACTACGCAGTATTTT CASSPRTSGGATTQYF
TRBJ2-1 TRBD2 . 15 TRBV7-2 TGTGCCAGCAGCTTTGGACTAGCGATGGGTAATGAGCAGTTCTTC CASSFGLAMGNEQFF
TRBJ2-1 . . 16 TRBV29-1 TGCAGCGTTGACTCAGGGCGGGCCCCACCCTACAATGAGCAGTTCTTC CSVDSGRAPPYNEQFF
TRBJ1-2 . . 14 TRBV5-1 TGCGCCAGCAGCTTGGGGCGGGGGGGCGGCGGCTACACCTTC CASSLGRGGGGYTF
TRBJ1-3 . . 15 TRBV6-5 TGTGCCAGCAGTCCAACGGCAGGGGCTGGAAACACCATATATTTT CASSPTAGAGNTIYF
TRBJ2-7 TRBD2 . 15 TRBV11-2 TGTGCCAGCAGCTTAGGACTAGCGGGAGGTGACGAGCAGTACTTC CASSLGLAGGDEQYF
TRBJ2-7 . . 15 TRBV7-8 TGTGCCAGCAGCCGGGGCGACAGGAGCTCCTACGAGCAGTACTTC CASSRGDRSSYEQYF
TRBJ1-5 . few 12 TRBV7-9 TGTGCCAGCAGCAGAGAATATCAGCCCCAGCATTTT CASSREYQPQHF
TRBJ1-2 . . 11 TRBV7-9 TGTGCCAGCAGCAACACAAGAGGCTACACCTTC CASSNTRGYTF
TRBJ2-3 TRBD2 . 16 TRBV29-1 TGCAGCGTTTCTTTTTTCCGGGGGGGCGATACAGATACGCAGTATTTT CSVSFFRGGDTDTQYF
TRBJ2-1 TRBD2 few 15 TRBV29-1 TGCAGCGTAGGAGCGGGAGCGTACTCCTACAATGAGCAGTTCTTC CSVGAGAYSYNEQFF
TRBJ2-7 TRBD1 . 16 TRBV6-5 TGTGCCAGCAGTTATAGGCACGGACAGGGCTCCTACGAGCAGTACTTC CASSYRHGQGSYEQYF
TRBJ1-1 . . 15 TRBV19 TGTGCCAGTAGTATCTCCGGGGGGGTGAACACTGAAGCTTTCTTT CASSISGGVNTEAFF
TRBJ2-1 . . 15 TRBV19 TGTGCCAGTAGTAGGGGGACTGAATCCTACAATGAGCAGTTCTTC CASSRGTESYNEQFF
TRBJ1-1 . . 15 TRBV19 TGTGCCAGTAGTATCTCTGGGACGGTGAACACTGAAGCTTTCTTT CASSISGTVNTEAFF
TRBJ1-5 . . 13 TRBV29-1 TGCAGCGTTGGCGGGACAAGAAATCAGCCCCAGCATTTT CSVGGTRNQPQHF
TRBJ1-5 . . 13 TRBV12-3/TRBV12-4 TGTGCCAGCAGTTGGGGGGGGGACCAGCCCCAGCATTTT CASSWGGDQPQHF
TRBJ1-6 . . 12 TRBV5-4 TGTGCCAGCAGCTTGTATAATTCACCCCTCCACTTT CASSLYNSPLHF
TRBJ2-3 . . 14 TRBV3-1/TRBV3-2 TGTGCCAGCAGCCAAGCAACGGGAACAGATACGCAGTATTTT CASSQATGTDTQYF
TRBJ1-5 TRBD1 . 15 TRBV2 TGTGCCAGCAACCCCCTAGGGGGCAGCAATCAGCCCCAGCATTTT CASNPLGGSNQPQHF
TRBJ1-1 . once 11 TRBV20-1 TGCAGTGCTAGCGATAACACTGAAGCTTTCTTT CSASDNTEAFF
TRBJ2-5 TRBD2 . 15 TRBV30 TGTGCCTGGGGTAGGCTAGCGGGGGTGAGAGAGACCCAGTACTTC CAWGRLAGVRETQYF